Shown below are 24 T cell receptor beta chains from a single sample sequenced in a study of Ad26.COV2.S vaccination and SARS-CoV-2 variants. This sample's treatment: some 20 received Ad26.COV2.S at low or high dose, single or two shots; 5 received placebo; per-sample allocation not given. Samples analyzed were those drawn on day 63 after the first vaccine or placebo injection. Profiling relied on immunoSEQ multiplex PCR, and the TCRdb table lists in-frame clones only, not all of them. The sample includes 410,000 or so clones, around 92% of them seen just once. The sequencing here drew on peripheral blood, taken in a trial of Ad26.COV2.S vaccine versus placebo. The source is a person between 18 and 60 years old who received the Ad26.COV2.S COVID-19 vaccine or a placebo.

The rearrangement links TRBV10-3 to TRBJ1-5; D ambiguous. This CDR3 contains 12 residues. Per the germline V gene, CDR1 is ENHRY and CDR2 is SYGVKD. The V gene lost 5 bases and the J gene lost 6 bases, with 8 bases spanning the gap. The CDR3 here is CAISSGTQPQHF. The CDR3 bases are TGTGCCATCAGTAGTGGAACTCAGCCCCAGCATTTT.

Only one count was recorded for this clone. The J gene is TRBJ2-1, the V gene TRBV7-2; possibly TRBD1 or TRBD2 for D (5 bases each). Trimming shortened V by 2 bases and J by 3 bases, and 11 bases separated the two germline ends. The CDR3 length is 15 residues. CDR1 is SGHTA and CDR2 is FQGNSA in the germline V gene. DNA of the CDR3: TGTGCCAGCAGCTTAAGGCAGGGAGTCTACAATGAGCAGTTCTTC. Protein: CASSLRQGVYNEQFF.

CDR3 bases: TGCAGCGTGGGTGCAGGGAATGGAAACACCATATATTTT. Its translation: CSVGAGNGNTIYF. The chain links TRBV29-1 to TRBJ1-3; maybe TRBD1 (5 bases). Germline V gene data show CDR1 as SQVTM and CDR2 as ANQGSEA. CDR3 length: 13 residues. V lost 6 bases to trimming and J lost 3 bases, with 12 bases between them.

This chain joins TRBV28 and TRBJ2-3; 8 bases agree with TRBD2. Germline trimming cut 5 bases from V and 2 bases from J; bases unmatched to any gene: 6. The CDR3 runs to 15 residues. Germline V CDR1 and CDR2: MDHEN, SYDVKM. The CDR3 sequence is CASSVSGGNTDTQYF. CDR3 coding DNA: TGTGCCAGCAGTGTCTCGGGGGGGAACACAGATACGCAGTATTTT.

The chain recombines TRBV27 with TRBJ1-2; D possibly corresponds to TRBD1 (5 bases). The germline V gene has CDR1 MNHEY and CDR2 SMNVEV (reference sequence). This CDR3 is 16 amino acids long. V was shortened by 3 bases and J by 7 bases, with 21 bases between the two germline ends. In nucleotides, the CDR3 is TGTGCCAGCAGTTTCGGGGGAGAAAGAGAACTAGGTGGCTACACCTTC. Translating gives CASSFGGERELGGYTF.

The chain employs TRBV27 and TRBJ2-7, with TRBD1 matching 12 bases. J lost 6 bases, V lost 6 bases, and 9 bases had no gene match. CDR3 length: 15 amino acids. Germline lookup yields CDR1 MNHEY and CDR2 SMNVEV (reference sequence). The DNA of the CDR3 is TGTGCCAGCAGGGAAGCCGGGACAGGGGGCGGCGAGCAGTACTTC. Its translation: CASREAGTGGGEQYF.

The rearrangement links TRBV27 to TRBJ2-1; D is ambiguous. CDR1 is MNHEY and CDR2 is SMNVEV in the germline V gene (reference sequence). The CDR3 covers 11 residues. With 10 bases removed from V and 13 bases from J, the gap between germline ends came to 17 bases. This CDR3 reads CATHLYLDQFF. In DNA form, the CDR3 reads TGTGCCACGCACCTCTATCTTGATCAGTTCTTC.

V usage is TRBV10-1 and J usage is TRBJ2-1; TRBD1 or TRBD2 may be the D gene (5 bases each). Germline V lookup: CDR1 WNHNN, CDR2 SYGVQD (reference sequence). Trimming stripped 3 bases from V and 0 bases from J, with 12 bases between. This CDR3 region has 16 residues. The CDR3 DNA sequence: TGCGCCAGCAGTGACGGGCCTGGGACCTCCTACAATGAGCAGTTCTTC. Translated: CASSDGPGTSYNEQFF.

This clone was recorded once. The genes are TRBV15 and TRBJ2-5, with D unresolved. This CDR3 has 16 amino acids. V was shortened by 0 bases and J by 0 bases, with 11 bases between the two germline ends. Germline CDR1 and CDR2: LNHNV and YYDKDF (reference sequence). The CDR3 DNA sequence: TGTGCCACCAGCAGAGACTCTGTCTTGTACCAAGAGACCCAGTACTTC. Its protein product is CATSRDSVLYQETQYF.

The chain uses TRBV18 and TRBJ2-4, with a weak D call TRBD1 (6 bases). The CDR3 consists of 15 residues. Germline CDR1 reads KGHSH; CDR2 reads LQKENI. Trimming took off 3 bases at V and 0 bases at J, with 9 bases between the two ends. The CDR3 spells CASSPPTGAKNIQYF. Written as DNA, the CDR3 is TGTGCCAGCTCACCGCCGACAGGAGCCAAAAACATTCAGTACTTC.

Turning to this clone: Additional DNA sequences in this sample encode the identical CDR3. The chain links TRBV12-3 or TRBV12-4 to TRBJ2-5, with D hard to call. V shed 1 base and J shed 1 base, with 4 bases lying between them. The CDR3 has 13 amino acids. The CDR3 here is CASSLDRQETQYF. The CDR3, as DNA: TGTGCCAGCAGTTTAGATCGCCAAGAGACCCAGTACTTC.

This chain links TRBV4-1 with TRBJ2-3, with 10 positions matching TRBD2. This CDR3 spans 16 amino acids. The J segment lost 1 base and the V segment lost 2 bases, leaving 3 bases of the junction unmatched. Germline loops: CDR1 MGHRA, CDR2 YSYEKL. The CDR3 loop reads CASSQNGLAGTDTQYF. The CDR3 DNA reads TGCGCCAGCAGCCAAAACGGACTAGCGGGCACAGATACGCAGTATTTT.

The gene calls are TRBV4-3 and TRBJ1-3, with D possibly matching TRBD1 (5 bases). Trimming left V 2 bases short and J 5 bases short, with 13 bases between. The CDR3 is 15 residues long. Germline V CDR1 and CDR2: LGHNA, YSLEER. CDR3 sequence reads: CASSQSSRVRNTIYF. CDR3 DNA: TGCGCCAGCAGCCAATCTTCCAGGGTCAGAAACACCATATATTTT.

The chain joins TRBV5-1 to TRBJ2-3; D is ambiguous. Trimming cost V 4 bases and J 2 bases, with 14 bases left between them. The length of the CDR3 is 15 residues. CDR1 and CDR2 (germline): SGHRS, YFSETQ. This chain's CDR3 is CASSPDGKPTDTQYF. Written as DNA, the CDR3 is TGCGCCAGCAGCCCGGACGGCAAACCCACAGATACGCAGTATTTT.

The chain couples TRBV5-4 to TRBJ2-2; 8 nucleotides match TRBD2. The germline V gene has CDR1 SGHNT and CDR2 YYREEE (reference sequence). The CDR3 runs to 16 residues. V lost 4 bases and J lost 4; bases outside the gene matches: 9. As DNA, the CDR3 is TGTGCCAGCAGCCCCATAGCGGGGAGTACCACCGGGGAGCTGTTTTTT. Translating it yields CASSPIAGSTTGELFF.

The V gene is TRBV21-1, the J gene TRBJ1-4. TRBV21-1 is a known pseudogene. The CDR3 consists of 14 residues. CDR3: CASFRTEEGEKLFF. CDR3 nucleotides: TGTGCCAGCTTCCGGACAGAGGAGGGTGAAAAACTGTTTTTT.

The chain carries TRBV4-3 and TRBJ2-7; no definite D call. In germline, CDR1 is LGHNA, CDR2 YSLEER. CDR3 length equals 17 residues. The V gene lost 0 bases and the J gene lost 0 bases, with 15 bases spanning the gap. CDR3 loop: CASSQDRLLRASYEQYF. Written as DNA, the CDR3 is TGCGCCAGCAGCCAAGATAGATTGCTTCGGGCCTCCTACGAGCAGTACTTC.

This chain connects TRBV5-6 to TRBJ2-3, with 9 positions matching TRBD2. V shed 1 base and J 0 bases; nucleotides not matched to a gene: 3. The CDR3 covers 16 residues. The germline V gene has CDR1 SGHDT and CDR2 YYEEEE. The CDR3 nucleotides are TGTGCCAGCAGCTTGAGGACTAGCGTAAGCACAGATACGCAGTATTTT. This codes for CASSLRTSVSTDTQYF. Full variable domain (outside the CDR3, taken from reference TRBV5-6 and TRBJ2-3): DAGVTQSPTHLIKTRGQQVTLRCSPKSGHDTVSWYQQALGQGPQFIFQYYEEEERQRGNFPDRFSGHQFPNYSSELNVNALLLGDSALYLCASSLRTSVSTDTQYFGPGTRLTVL.

This sequence joins TRBV6-8 and TRBJ2-1, with a possible D match to TRBD1 (5 bases). CDR1 and CDR2 (germline): MNHGY, SAAAGT. The CDR3 is 13 amino acids. V gave up 5 bases and J gave up 8 bases, with 13 bases separating them. CDR3 residues: CASSRRDEDEQFF. The CDR3 bases are TGTGCCAGCAGTCGCAGGGATGAAGATGAGCAGTTCTTC.

The chain has TRBV15 and TRBJ1-5, with D perhaps matching TRBD1 (5 bases). This CDR3 has 17 residues. Germline values: CDR1 LNHNV, CDR2 YYDKDF (reference sequence). The V and J ends lost 1 base and 2 bases respectively, with 15 bases between them. In DNA, the CDR3 is TGTGCCACCAGCAGAGCCCACCAGGGATTTGGCAATCAGCCCCAGCATTTT. It specifies CATSRAHQGFGNQPQHF.

The chain has TRBV11-3 and TRBJ2-7; D not resolved. This CDR3 has 13 amino acids. V lost 1 base and J lost 0, with 4 bases in between. Germline V lookup: CDR1 SGHNT, CDR2 YENEEA. CDR3 loop: CASSLASSYEQYF. CDR3 sequence (DNA): TGTGCCAGCAGCTTAGCGAGCTCCTACGAGCAGTACTTC.

J is TRBJ1-1 and V is TRBV7-9; D remains unclear. The V and J ends lost 3 bases and 2 bases respectively, with 7 bases between them. CDR3 length: 13 residues. The germline V gene encodes CDR1 SEHNR and CDR2 FQNEAQ (reference sequence). The CDR3 DNA reads as TGTGCCAGCAGCTTGGCAGATAACACTGAAGCTTTCTTT. Its translation is CASSLADNTEAFF.

The chain uses TRBV29-1 and TRBJ2-5, with TRBD1 matching over 12 bases. The CDR3 runs to 13 residues. Trimming took 6 bases from V and 5 from J; bases not matched to a gene: 4. Germline V gene data show CDR1 as SQVTM and CDR2 as ANQGSEA. The CDR3 protein is CSVGTGGLETQYF. The CDR3 DNA reads TGCAGCGTGGGGACAGGGGGCCTGGAGACCCAGTACTTC.

The V gene is TRBV25-1, the J gene TRBJ1-1; perhaps TRBD1 as D (5 bases). Per the germline V gene, CDR1 is MGHDK and CDR2 is SYGVNS. V was clipped by 7 bases and J by 5 bases, with 8 bases between them. The CDR3 is 11 amino acids. The CDR3 loop is CASMGRTEAFF. The CDR3 DNA sequence: TGTGCCAGCATGGGGCGGACTGAAGCTTTCTTT.